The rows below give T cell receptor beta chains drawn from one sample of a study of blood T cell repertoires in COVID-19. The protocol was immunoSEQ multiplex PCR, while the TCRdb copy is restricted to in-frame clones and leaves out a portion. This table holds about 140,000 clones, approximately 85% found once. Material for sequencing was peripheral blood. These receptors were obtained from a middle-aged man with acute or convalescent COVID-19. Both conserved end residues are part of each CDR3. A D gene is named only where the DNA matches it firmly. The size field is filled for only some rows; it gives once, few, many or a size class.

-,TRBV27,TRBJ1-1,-,CASSFFKNTEAFF,TGTGCCAGCAGTTTTTTCAAAAACACTGAAGCTTTCTTT
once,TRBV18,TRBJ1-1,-,CASSPTQPEALEAFF,TGTGCCAGCTCACCCACACAACCTGAGGCCCTTGAAGCTTTCTTT
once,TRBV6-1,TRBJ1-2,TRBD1,CASSEGDRGYGYTF,TGTGCCAGCAGTGAGGGGGACAGGGGATATGGCTACACCTTC
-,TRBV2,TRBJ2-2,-,CASSGGTWNTGELFF,TGTGCCAGCAGTGGCGGGACCTGGAACACCGGGGAGCTGTTTTTT
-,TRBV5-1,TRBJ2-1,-,CASSLAVGAYNEQFF,TGCGCCAGCAGCTTGGCTGTGGGGGCTTACAATGAGCAGTTCTTC
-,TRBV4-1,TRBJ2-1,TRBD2,CASRGERGGFNEQFF,TGCGCCAGCAGAGGAGAGCGGGGGGGCTTCAATGAGCAGTTCTTC
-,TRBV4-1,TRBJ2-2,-,CASSQDITGELFF,TGCGCCAGCAGCCAAGATATAACCGGGGAGCTGTTTTTT
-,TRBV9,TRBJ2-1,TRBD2,CASSVRDYKWDEQFF,TGTGCCAGCAGCGTCCGGGACTATAAGTGGGATGAGCAGTTCTTC
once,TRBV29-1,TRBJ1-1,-,CSVEEGRGEAFF,TGCAGCGTTGAGGAGGGAAGAGGTGAAGCTTTCTTT
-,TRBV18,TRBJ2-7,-,CASSFQGHLGAYEQYF,TGTGCCAGCTCTTTCCAAGGTCACTTGGGAGCTTACGAGCAGTACTTC
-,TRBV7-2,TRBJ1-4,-,CASSLAQGGEKLFF,TGTGCCAGCAGCTTAGCTCAGGGTGGGGAAAAACTGTTTTTT
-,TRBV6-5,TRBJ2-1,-,CASSYGRVRNEQFF,TGTGCCAGCAGTTACGGCCGGGTGCGCAATGAGCAGTTCTTC
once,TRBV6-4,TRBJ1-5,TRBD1,CASSEEEDRFYGLHQPQHF,TGTGCCAGCAGTGAAGAAGAGGACAGGTTCTACGGACTTCATCAGCCCCAGCATTTT
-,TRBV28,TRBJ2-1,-,CASSPTFYSGSSYNEQFF,TGTGCCAGCAGCCCCACCTTCTATAGCGGTAGCTCCTACAATGAGCAGTTCTTC
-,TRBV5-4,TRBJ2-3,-,CASSSSDTQYF,TGTGCCAGCAGCTCGTCAGATACGCAGTATTTT
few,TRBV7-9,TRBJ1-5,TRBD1,CASSSDRGPSNQPQHF,TGTGCCAGCAGCTCGGACAGGGGGCCGAGCAATCAGCCCCAGCATTTT
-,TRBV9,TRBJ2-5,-,CASSVDKILVVSWETQYF,TGTGCCAGCAGCGTAGATAAGATTCTGGTAGTTTCATGGGAGACCCAGTACTTC
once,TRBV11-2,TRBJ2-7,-,CASSLSRGTPRRVYEQYF,TGTGCCAGCAGCTTGTCACGCGGGACCCCCCGTAGGGTATACGAGCAGTACTTC
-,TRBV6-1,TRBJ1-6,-,CASSEAWEGAPYNSPLHF,TGTGCCAGCAGTGAAGCATGGGAAGGGGCCCCCTATAATTCACCCCTCCACTTT
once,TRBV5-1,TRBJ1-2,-,CASSFGGDMGADGYTF,TGCGCCAGCAGCTTCGGGGGAGACATGGGAGCGGATGGCTACACCTTC
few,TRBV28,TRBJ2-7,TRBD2,CASSSRGTSGTTYEQYF,TGTGCCAGCAGTTCGCGAGGGACTAGCGGGACTACCTACGAGCAGTACTTC
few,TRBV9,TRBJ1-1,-,CASSLQGKTEAFF,TGTGCCAGCAGCCTGCAGGGTAAGACTGAAGCTTTCTTT
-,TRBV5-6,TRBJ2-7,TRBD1,CASSLGTGPGQKYEQYF,TGTGCCAGCAGCTTGGGCACAGGACCGGGACAGAAATACGAGCAGTACTTC